The rows below give T cell receptor beta chains drawn from one sample of a study of identifying expanded T cells in peripheral blood. Data came from immunoSEQ multiplex PCR; TCRdb stores just in-frame clones and leaves some out. The sample carries about 82,000 clones, around 90% recorded once. The sample consisted of blood. These receptors all come from a person between 18 and 75 years old in good health. The CDR3 runs from the conserved cysteine through the conserved F or W. D genes are given only for firm matches. Rows may omit the clone size; those that give it use once, few, many or a size class.

CASSYSEGGYGYTF | TGTGCCAGCAGTTACTCGGAGGGGGGCTATGGCTACACCTTC | TRBJ1-2 | TRBV6-5 | - | once
CASSFSAVRGTVEQYF | TGTGCCAGCAGTTTCTCCGCGGTCCGCGGGACGGTCGAGCAGTACTTC | TRBJ2-7 | TRBV25-1 | - | -
CASSLGLAGGPYNEQFF | TGCGCCAGCAGCTTAGGACTAGCGGGAGGGCCGTACAATGAGCAGTTCTTC | TRBJ2-1 | TRBV5-1 | TRBD2 | once
CASSPTGGHNSPLHF | TGTGCCAGCAGTCCGACAGGGGGCCATAATTCACCCCTCCACTTT | TRBJ1-6 | TRBV6-1 | TRBD1 | -
CASFRTGTSQAFF | TGTGCCAGCTTTCGGACAGGGACTTCCCAAGCTTTCTTT | TRBJ1-1 | TRBV7-9 | TRBD1 | -
CASSPTRNTEAFF | TGTGCCAGCAGTCCAACTAGGAACACTGAAGCTTTCTTT | TRBJ1-1 | TRBV13 | - | -
CASSLTQTLNEETQYF | TGTGCCAGCAGCCTGACGCAGACGTTAAACGAAGAGACCCAGTACTTC | TRBJ2-5 | TRBV7-9 | - | -
CASSPQGEYQETQYF | TGTGCCAGTAGTCCCCAGGGAGAGTACCAAGAGACCCAGTACTTC | TRBJ2-5 | TRBV19 | - | -
CASFPRLALLSDTQYF | TGTGCCAGCTTCCCGAGACTAGCCTTACTTTCAGATACGCAGTATTTT | TRBJ2-3 | TRBV11-3 | TRBD2 | -
CAWRNLVTGAQYF | TGTGCCTGGAGAAATCTAGTCACAGGAGCGCAGTATTTT | TRBJ2-3 | TRBV30 | - | -
CAWSLDRGNQPQHF | TGTGCCTGGAGCCTGGACAGGGGGAATCAGCCCCAGCATTTT | TRBJ1-5 | TRBV30 | TRBD1 | -
CASSSLTGTVETQYF | TGTGCCAGCAGTTCACTGACAGGGACGGTGGAGACCCAGTACTTC | TRBJ2-5 | TRBV27 | TRBD1 | -
CASSEATGNQPQHF | TGTGCCAGCAGTGAAGCGACAGGCAATCAGCCCCAGCATTTT | TRBJ1-5 | TRBV2 | - | -
CASSLKYREGEFF | TGTGCCAGCAGCTTGAAGTACAGGGAAGGGGAGTTCTTC | TRBJ2-1 | TRBV5-5 | - | -
CASVLTTAGRGEQFF | TGCGCCAGCGTCCTTACCACGGCGGGGAGGGGTGAGCAGTTCTTC | TRBJ2-1 | TRBV5-1 | TRBD2 | -
CASRGTGQSYEQYF | TGTGCCAGCAGAGGGACAGGGCAATCCTACGAGCAGTACTTC | TRBJ2-7 | TRBV6-1 | TRBD1 | -
CASRDTTLSFGITEAFF | TGTGCCAGCAGAGACACGACACTATCTTTCGGTATCACTGAAGCTTTCTTT | TRBJ1-1 | TRBV2 | - | -
CASSEAGVPTDTQYF | TGTGCCAGCAGTGAAGCGGGAGTACCCACAGATACGCAGTATTTT | TRBJ2-3 | TRBV6-4 | TRBD2 | -
CASSRGWGYAEQFF | TGTGCCAGTAGTCGCGGATGGGGCTATGCGGAGCAGTTCTTC | TRBJ2-1 | TRBV19 | - | -
CATSTSGNTIYF | TGTGCCACCAGCACCTCAGGCAACACCATATATTTT | TRBJ1-3 | TRBV15 | - | -
CASSPDRGLGGYTF | TGTGCCAGCAGCCCTGACAGGGGGCTTGGTGGCTACACCTTC | TRBJ1-2 | TRBV7-2 | TRBD1 | -
CASRTGTGGYETQYF | TGTGCCAGCAGGACCGGGACAGGGGGCTACGAGACCCAGTACTTC | TRBJ2-5 | TRBV25-1 | TRBD1 | -
CASSPRQAVNTEAFF | TGTGCCAGCAGCCCCCGACAGGCAGTGAACACTGAAGCTTTCTTT | TRBJ1-1 | TRBV7-8 | - | -
CASSVLLNTEAFF | TGTGCCAGCAGCGTGCTATTGAACACTGAAGCTTTCTTT | TRBJ1-1 | TRBV9 | - | once
CASSSRMGSGNTIYF | TGTGCCAGCAGCTCCCGGATGGGCTCTGGAAACACCATATATTTT | TRBJ1-3 | TRBV7-2 | - | -
CASSQIQGHEQYF | TGCGCCAGCAGCCAGATTCAGGGACACGAGCAGTACTTC | TRBJ2-7 | TRBV4-3 | - | -
CASSQQAGGYNEQFF | TGTGCCAGCAGCCAACAAGCGGGGGGGTACAATGAGCAGTTCTTC | TRBJ2-1 | TRBV14 | TRBD2 | -
CASGLTLMDQAPRMPPRWETQYF | TGTGCTAGTGGTTTGACCCTCATGGATCAGGCCCCTCGGATGCCCCCTCGTTGGGAGACCCAGTACTTC | TRBJ2-5 | TRBV12-5 | - | -
CASSQSENSPLHF | TGCGCCAGCAGCCAATCCGAGAATTCACCCCTCCACTTT | TRBJ1-6 | TRBV4-1 | - | -
CASSLVWGSRETYEQYF | TGTGCCAGCAGCTTAGTATGGGGATCCCGGGAGACCTACGAGCAGTACTTC | TRBJ2-7 | TRBV11-2 | - | -
CASSSPIGILVNEQFF | TGTGCCAGCAGCTCACCTATAGGTATTCTAGTGAATGAGCAGTTCTTC | TRBJ2-1 | TRBV7-9 | - | -
CAISHNRDLEAFF | TGTGCCATCAGCCATAACAGGGACTTGGAAGCTTTCTTT | TRBJ1-1 | TRBV10-3 | - | -
CAWSPQGAGEQYF | TGTGCCTGGAGCCCACAGGGGGCTGGGGAGCAGTACTTC | TRBJ2-7 | TRBV30 | TRBD1 | -
CASSEVWTVSGNTIYF | TGTGCCAGCAGTGAAGTTTGGACAGTCTCTGGAAACACCATATATTTT | TRBJ1-3 | TRBV6-1 | - | -
CATSIQGYTEAFF | TGTGCCACCAGCATTCAGGGCTACACTGAAGCTTTCTTT | TRBJ1-1 | TRBV15 | - | -
CASSELGTPYEAFF | TGTGCCAGCAGTGAACTCGGGACACCATATGAAGCTTTCTTT | TRBJ1-1 | TRBV6-1 | - | -
CASSHRLAEKLFF | TGTGCCAGCTCGCACAGACTTGCTGAAAAACTGTTTTTT | TRBJ1-4 | TRBV18 | - | -
CAWSGDSYNSPLHF | TGTGCCTGGAGCGGAGACTCCTATAATTCACCCCTCCACTTT | TRBJ1-6 | TRBV30 | - | once
CASSQFTIQVDSGANVLTF | TGCGCCAGCAGCCAATTCACTATCCAAGTCGACTCTGGGGCCAACGTCCTGACTTTC | TRBJ2-6 | TRBV4-1 | - | -
CASSSGNNYGYTF | TGTGCCAGCAGTTCAGGGAATAACTATGGCTACACCTTC | TRBJ1-2 | TRBV6-1 | - | -
CASSWRETNTEAFF | TGTGCCAGCAGTTGGAGGGAAACTAACACTGAAGCTTTCTTT | TRBJ1-1 | TRBV2 | - | -
CASRRTDYNEQFF | TGTGCCAGTAGGAGGACAGACTACAATGAGCAGTTCTTC | TRBJ2-1 | TRBV19 | - | -
CAISESTEWDEQYF | TGTGCCATCAGTGAGTCGACAGAGTGGGACGAGCAGTACTTC | TRBJ2-7 | TRBV10-3 | - | -
CSVEDVVGGDTQYF | TGCAGCGTTGAAGACGTGGTGGGGGGCGATACGCAGTATTTT | TRBJ2-3 | TRBV29-1 | - | -
CASSSPIDTQYF | TGTGCCAGTAGTTCACCTATAGATACGCAGTATTTT | TRBJ2-3 | TRBV19 | - | -
CASRSKGNSPLHF | TGTGCCAGCAGGAGTAAGGGGAATTCACCCCTCCACTTT | TRBJ1-6 | TRBV6-5 | - | -
CASSTGITNEQFF | TGTGCCAGTTCTACAGGGATCACGAATGAGCAGTTCTTC | TRBJ2-1 | TRBV19 | - | once
CAWAPGDDPSGNTIYF | TGTGCCTGGGCGCCTGGGGACGATCCCTCTGGAAACACCATATATTTT | TRBJ1-3 | TRBV30 | - | once
CSVRTPNYGYTF | TGCAGCGTCCGCACACCGAACTATGGCTACACCTTC | TRBJ1-2 | TRBV29-1 | - | -
CASSETRGGYGYTF | TGTGCCAGCAGTGAAACGAGGGGCGGGTATGGCTACACCTTC | TRBJ1-2 | TRBV6-1 | - | -
CAWSGQGNTEAFF | TGTGCCTGGAGTGGACAGGGTAACACTGAAGCTTTCTTT | TRBJ1-1 | TRBV30 | TRBD1 | -